What follows are 26 T cell receptor beta chains derived from one specimen sequenced in a study of beta chain features in type 1 diabetes. The whole isolated RNA underwent reverse transcription, so sequencing captured expressed TCRB transcripts. Data came from immunoSEQ multiplex PCR; TCRdb stores just in-frame clones and leaves some out. In the table there are over 100,000 clones, roughly 40% of which are singletons. The specimen sequenced was stem cell memory CD4+ T cells from blood. These TCRs come from a woman younger than 35 in good health.

In its sample, this clone was seen a few times. J is TRBJ1-5 and V is TRBV11-2; D might be TRBD1 (5 bases). The CDR3 spans 15 residues. The germline V gene has CDR1 SGHAT and CDR2 FQNNGV. Trimming removed 0 bases from V and 4 bases from J, with 10 bases in between. The CDR3 spells CASSLDRQPNQPQHF. DNA of the CDR3: TGTGCCAGCAGCTTAGATCGACAGCCTAATCAGCCCCAGCATTTT. Together with reference TRBV11-2 and TRBJ1-5, the CDR3 gives the full variable domain: EAGVAQSPRYKIIEKRQSVAFWCNPISGHATLYWYQQILGQGPKLLIQFQNNGVVDDSQLPKDRFSAERLKGVDSTLKIQPAKLEDSAVYLCASSLDRQPNQPQHFGDGTRLSIL.

The rearrangement uses TRBV6-1 and TRBJ1-2; possibly TRBD1 for D (6 bases). The ends were cut back, 3 bases at V and 8 bases at J, with 19 bases in the middle. CDR1 is MNHNS and CDR2 is SASEGT in the germline V gene. The CDR3 spans 15 residues. The CDR3 region has the DNA TGTGCCAGCAGTGATGTGTGGTCCAGGGGTCGGGGCTACACCTTC. This gives the protein CASSDVWSRGRGYTF.

This clone has just a few counts. V and J are TRBV7-2 and TRBJ2-1; 7 nucleotides align to TRBD2. The CDR3 sequence is 15 residues long. Germline assignment: CDR1 SGHTA and CDR2 FQGNSA. V lost 5 bases to trimming and J lost 5 bases; unmatched junction nucleotides: 9. CDR3 region: CASSPRASGDNEQFF. The CDR3 bases are TGTGCCAGCAGCCCCCGAGCTAGCGGCGACAATGAGCAGTTCTTC.

This chain links TRBV19 with TRBJ2-1; TRBD2 agrees at 10 bases. The trim removed 7 bases at V and 7 bases at J, leaving 4 bases unmatched. CDR3 length: 13 residues. Germline loops: CDR1 LNHDA, CDR2 SQIVND (reference sequence). In nucleotides, the CDR3 is TGTGCCAGTAAAGCTAGCGGGAGTAATGAGCAGTTCTTC. It codes for CASKASGSNEQFF.

The V and J genes are TRBV7-9 and TRBJ2-5, with D uncertain. Trimming removed 5 bases from V and 2 bases from J, with 9 bases in between. The CDR3 totals 13 residues. The germline CDR1 and CDR2 sequences are SEHNR and FQNEAQ (reference sequence). CDR3 loop: CASSKRHQETQYF. CDR3 sequence (DNA): TGTGCCAGCAGCAAAAGACATCAAGAGACCCAGTACTTC.

This chain uses TRBV5-6 with TRBJ2-7; 15 nucleotides match TRBD2. With V trimmed by 5 bases and J by 4 bases, 7 bases remained unmatched. The germline V gene encodes CDR1 SGHDT and CDR2 YYEEEE. CDR3 size: 16 residues. The CDR3 bases are TGTGCCAGCAGGTCAAGGGGGACTAGCGGGAGGTACGAGCAGTACTTC. This encodes CASRSRGTSGRYEQYF.

J is TRBJ2-7 and V is TRBV4-3; 7 bases fit TRBD1. CDR3 length equals 13 residues. Trimming at V came to 4 bases and at J to 2 bases, leaving 2 bases not matched to a gene. The germline gives CDR1 LGHNA, CDR2 YSLEER. CDR3 region: CASSRGQTYEQYF. DNA of the CDR3: TGCGCCAGCAGCCGGGGACAGACCTACGAGCAGTACTTC.

The chain combines TRBV10-1 with TRBJ2-3; D is ambiguous. Trimming stripped 9 bases from V and 0 bases from J, with 16 bases between. The CDR3 has 15 amino acids. Germline V lookup: CDR1 WNHNN, CDR2 SYGVQD (reference sequence). This chain's CDR3 is CASGRGHSSTDTQYF. Written as DNA, the CDR3 is TGCGCCAGTGGAAGAGGCCACTCTAGCACAGATACGCAGTATTTT.

V usage is TRBV27 and J usage is TRBJ2-1, with D perhaps matching TRBD2 (6 bases). With 5 bases removed from V and 6 bases from J, the gap between germline ends came to 20 bases. The CDR3 extends over 16 amino acids. Germline CDR1 and CDR2: MNHEY and SMNVEV (reference sequence). The CDR3 DNA reads as TGTGCCAGCAGTCCCCGGGGTGGGAGGACCATCAATGAGCAGTTCTTC. This sequence encodes CASSPRGGRTINEQFF.

Only one count was recorded for this clone. The chain is built from TRBV7-2 and TRBJ2-3, with 11 bases matching TRBD2. The germline V gene has CDR1 SGHTA and CDR2 FQGNSA. This CDR3 spans 16 amino acids. With V trimmed by 5 bases and J by 3 bases, 7 bases remained unmatched. The CDR3 loop is CASSHGLAGRTDTQYF. The CDR3, as DNA: TGTGCCAGCAGCCATGGACTAGCGGGTAGGACAGATACGCAGTATTTT.

This clone has a handful of counts. CDR3 in amino acids: CASSVGTYTEAFF. CDR3 DNA sequence: TGTGCCAGCAGCGTGGGGACATACACTGAAGCTTTCTTT. The V call is TRBV9, the J call TRBJ1-1; maybe TRBD1 (6 bases). CDR3 length: 13 amino acids. CDR1 SGDLS and CDR2 YYNGEE come from the germline V gene. V was cut by 2 bases and J by 3 bases, with 8 bases left in between.

The chain uses TRBV6-5 and TRBJ2-1, with D possibly matching TRBD2 (5 bases). Trimming cost V 0 bases and J 4 bases, with 10 bases left between them. CDR3 length equals 15 residues. Germline-derived CDR1 and CDR2 are MNHEY and SVGAGI. Here the CDR3 DNA reads TGTGCCAGCAGTTACTCCAGGCGGGCGTACAATGAGCAGTTCTTC. Amino acids: CASSYSRRAYNEQFF.

The chain is built from TRBV28 and TRBJ1-3; D perhaps matches TRBD1 (6 bases). The CDR3 is 14 residues long. Germline V CDR1 and CDR2: MDHEN, SYDVKM. The germline V and J ends were trimmed by 9 bases and 0 bases, with 12 bases remaining between them. This CDR3 is CASRLGGSGNTIYF. The CDR3 nucleotides are TGTGCCAGTCGGTTAGGGGGCTCTGGAAACACCATATATTTT.

This clone has a single count. The chain joins TRBV11-2 to TRBJ1-2; D might be TRBD1 (6 bases). The V end was cut by 8 bases, the J end by 5 bases, with 15 bases between. The CDR3 totals 13 residues. Per the germline V gene, CDR1 is SGHAT and CDR2 is FQNNGV. The CDR3 protein is CASSRTGSYGYTF. The CDR3, as DNA: TGTGCCAGCTCAAGAACAGGGTCGTATGGCTACACCTTC. Combining the CDR3 with reference TRBV11-2 and TRBJ1-2 gives the whole variable domain EAGVAQSPRYKIIEKRQSVAFWCNPISGHATLYWYQQILGQGPKLLIQFQNNGVVDDSQLPKDRFSAERLKGVDSTLKIQPAKLEDSAVYLCASSRTGSYGYTFGSGTRLTVV.

The V and J genes are TRBV19 and TRBJ1-1; TRBD1 matches at 8 bases. Trimming removed 4 bases from V and 6 bases from J; junction bases left unmatched: 7. This CDR3 has 14 amino acids. Germline assignment: CDR1 LNHDA and CDR2 SQIVND (reference sequence). The CDR3 nucleotides read TGTGCCAGTAGTAGCCCTTTACAGGGGGCTGAAGCTTTCTTT. Protein: CASSSPLQGAEAFF.

This chain links TRBV4-2 with TRBJ2-4; TRBD2 aligns across 10 bases. The J segment lost 0 bases and the V segment lost 0 bases, leaving 8 bases of the junction unmatched. Germline CDR1 LGHNA, CDR2 YNFKEQ. This CDR3 contains 19 residues. The CDR3 DNA follows: TGTGCCAGCAGCCAAGAGAGGAGCGGGAGGGTGATAGCCAAAAACATTCAGTACTTC. This gives the protein CASSQERSGRVIAKNIQYF.

The V and J genes are TRBV7-8 and TRBJ2-1; TRBD2 agrees at 7 bases. V lost 5 bases to trimming and J lost 4 bases; unmatched junction nucleotides: 11. The CDR3 totals 16 residues. In germline, CDR1 is SGHVS, CDR2 FQNEAQ. This chain's CDR3 is CASSPRLANQYNEQFF. For the CDR3, the DNA is TGTGCCAGCAGCCCACGACTAGCCAACCAGTACAATGAGCAGTTCTTC. Filled out from reference TRBV7-8 and TRBJ2-1, the complete variable domain reads GAGVSQSPRYKVAKRGQDVALRCDPISGHVSLFWYQQALGQGPEFLTYFQNEAQLDKSGLPSDRFFAERPEGSVSTLKIQRTQQEDSAVYLCASSPRLANQYNEQFFGPGTRLTVL.

Concerning this clone itself: A read error may produce the germline difference seen at one junction end. This sample includes further DNA sequences coding for the same CDR3. The CDR3 protein is CASTFGGEAFF. The CDR3 DNA sequence: TGTGCCAGCACCTTCGGGGGTGAAGCCTTCTTT. The rearrangement links TRBV7-9 to TRBJ1-1; a possible D gene is TRBD1 (5 bases). CDR1 and CDR2 from the germline V gene are SEHNR and FQNEAQ (reference sequence). The CDR3 totals 11 residues.

This clone was observed a handful of times. The chain employs TRBV11-2 and TRBJ1-1, with TRBD1 matching over 9 bases. Germline CDR1 and CDR2: SGHAT and FQNNGV. Losses at the gene ends were 5 bases for V and 3 bases for J; bases not matched to a gene: 7. There are 15 residues in the CDR3. The CDR3 sequence is CASSLGTGKDTEAFF. DNA for the CDR3: TGTGCCAGCAGCCTAGGGACAGGGAAGGACACTGAAGCTTTCTTT.

V is TRBV5-6 and J is TRBJ2-5; D gene ambiguous. Germline V gives CDR1 SGHDT, CDR2 YYEEEE. The germline V and J ends were trimmed by 0 bases and 5 bases, with 8 bases remaining between them. The CDR3 has 13 residues. The CDR3 DNA follows: TGTGCCAGCAGCTTGGGGGTGAGGGAGACCCAGTACTTC. This translates into CASSLGVRETQYF.

In this sample, this clone turned up a few times. This chain links TRBV13 with TRBJ2-1; 7 nucleotides line up with TRBD1. The CDR3 covers 13 residues. With 4 bases clipped from V and 13 bases from J, the junction kept 10 bases outside the gene matches. Germline V CDR1 and CDR2: PRHDT, FYEKMQ (reference sequence). The DNA for the CDR3 is TGTGCCAGCAGCTACGAGGGGGCGGGTATTCAGTTCTTC. Protein: CASSYEGAGIQFF.

The rearrangement links TRBV29-1 to TRBJ1-5; D ambiguous. In germline, CDR1 is SQVTM, CDR2 ANQGSEA. V was cut by 6 bases and J by 0 bases, with 21 bases left in between. The CDR3 is 17 residues long. The CDR3 nucleotides are TGCAGCGTGGCACTTAATGGAGGGCCCAATAGCAATCAGCCCCAGCATTTT. This sequence encodes CSVALNGGPNSNQPQHF.

Details on this clone: This CDR3 is also generated by other DNA sequences in the sample. The chain is built from TRBV5-1 and TRBJ2-7, with 8 bases that match TRBD2. Germline V CDR1 and CDR2: SGHRS, YFSETQ. V dropped 0 bases and J dropped 5; count of bases not matched to a gene: 7. CDR3 length equals 15 residues. In DNA, the CDR3 is TGCGCCAGCAGCTTGGAGGGGACTAGGGTCCACGAGCAGTACTTC. As protein: CASSLEGTRVHEQYF.

This clone was counted only a few times. The chain is built from TRBV29-1 and TRBJ2-5, with 9 bases aligning to TRBD2. CDR1 SQVTM and CDR2 ANQGSEA come from the germline V gene. This CDR3 region has 14 residues. J gave up 6 bases and V 3 bases, and 8 bases lay outside the gene matches. The CDR3 bases are TGCAGCGTTGATCCAGCGGGAGGACTGAAGACCCAGTACTTC. It encodes CSVDPAGGLKTQYF.

This clone was seen a few times. CDR3 nucleotide sequence: TGTGCCACCAGCAGAGTGGGGGGGCCCTATGGCTACACCTTC. It encodes CATSRVGGPYGYTF. This chain connects TRBV15 to TRBJ1-2, with D maybe TRBD1 (6 bases). The germline V gene has CDR1 LNHNV and CDR2 YYDKDF (reference sequence). Trimming cost V 1 base and J 4 bases, with 10 bases left between them. The CDR3 covers 14 residues.

J is TRBJ1-1 and V is TRBV23-1, with D possibly being TRBD1 (6 bases). TRBV23-1 is classed as an ORF, of uncertain function. V was clipped by 0 bases and J by 4 bases, with 12 bases between them. This CDR3 has 15 residues. CDR3 sequence reads: CASSQSLRGGTEAFF. As DNA, the CDR3 is TGCGCCAGCAGTCAATCGCTTAGGGGGGGCACTGAAGCTTTCTTT.